These 26 T cell receptor beta chains were sequenced from one sample in a study of Graves' ophthalmopathy and Graves' hyperthyroidism. The study amplified TCR beta CDR3 regions using RNA transcripts. RT-PCR was first run with HTBI primers, then multiplex PCR in a second round. TCRdb ran MiXCR on the multiplex PCR reads and lists one entry per CDR3 protein. This sample has about 620,000 distinct CDR3 sequences; 22% occur once, and the top ten carry roughly 7.4%. Sequenced: peripheral blood. The receptors were sampled from a woman aged 18-30 years with stable Graves' hyperthyroidism. Some clones in this sample may be carry-over from other donors' samples.

This clonotype was detected ten times or more. This rearrangement joins TRBV11-2 to TRBJ2-7, with unresolved D. Germline CDR1 and CDR2: SGHAT and FQNNGV. The CDR3 is 13 residues long. V was cut by 5 bases and J by 3 bases, with 11 bases left in between. The CDR3 loop reads CASSPIARYEQYF. The CDR3 DNA reads TGTGCCAGCAGCCCGATCGCTCGCTACGAGCAGTACTTC.

This clonotype has a count of ten or more. The chain recombines TRBV19 with TRBJ1-5; TRBD1 agrees at 9 bases. V shed 6 bases, J shed 5 bases, and the junction held 14 bases outside the gene matches. Germline CDR1 LNHDA, CDR2 SQIVND (reference sequence). The CDR3 consists of 17 residues. This CDR3 is CASSIWSDRGSDQPQHF. The CDR3 DNA reads as TGTGCCAGTAGCATATGGTCGGACAGGGGCAGCGATCAGCCCCAGCATTTT.

This clonotype has more than one count but fewer than ten. At one end the junction does not follow the germline gene, possibly because of a read error. The chain has TRBV6-5 and TRBJ2-4; D may be TRBD2 (6 bases). Germline lookup yields CDR1 MNHEY and CDR2 SVGAGI. This CDR3 spans 18 amino acids. CDR3 DNA: TGTGCCAGCAGTTACTCGACCGGGACCCCGGGAGCCAAAAACATTAAGTACTTC. It is translated as CASSYSTGTPGAKNIKYF.

This clonotype was detected many times. The chain is built from TRBV19 and TRBJ1-1; D call uncertain. Germline values: CDR1 LNHDA, CDR2 SQIVND (reference sequence). The CDR3 covers 16 residues. V dropped 2 bases and J dropped 4 bases, with 17 bases sitting between them. The CDR3 DNA sequence: TGTGCCAGTAGTATAAAGGGCCGAGGACGGCGCACTGAAGCTTTCTTT. Encoded protein: CASSIKGRGRRTEAFF.

This clonotype was seen at least ten times. This chain connects TRBV28 to TRBJ1-1; D is unresolved. The CDR3 totals 12 residues. Trimming pared 5 bases from V and 6 bases from J, leaving 10 bases between. Germline V gene data show CDR1 as MDHEN and CDR2 as SYDVKM. CDR3 in DNA: TGTGCCAGCAGTCGGAACCGCCCTGAAGCTTTCTTT. Protein product: CASSRNRPEAFF.

Concerning this clonotype itself: Its ends do not fully match the called genes, so a read error is possible. The chain carries TRBV20-1 and TRBJ2-5; 8 positions match TRBD2. CDR1 DFQATT and CDR2 SNEGSKA come from the germline V gene (reference sequence). The CDR3 consists of 16 residues. CDR3 sequence (DNA): TGCAGTGCTACCCCGGGGGGGGCGGGGTCCCAAGAGACCAAGTACTTC. It yields the protein CSATPGGAGSQETKYF.

This chain connects TRBV12-3 or TRBV12-4 to TRBJ2-5; 9 bases are a match to TRBD2. The CDR3 contains 18 residues. Germline trimming cut 4 bases from V and 4 bases from J; bases unmatched to any gene: 16. Here the CDR3 DNA reads TGTGCCAGCAGTTCCTTATCGACGGCTAGCGGGATCCGAGAGACCCAGTACTTC. Translation: CASSSLSTASGIRETQYF.

The J gene is TRBJ2-4, the V gene TRBV6-5, with D possibly being TRBD2 (7 bases). CDR3 length: 17 residues. Germline CDR1 reads MNHEY; CDR2 reads SVGAGI. V was shortened by 3 bases and J by 6 bases, with 21 bases between the two germline ends. The CDR3 sequence: CASSYGEPRGARNIQYF. The CDR3, as DNA: TGTGCCAGCAGTTATGGGGAGCCCCGGGGGGCTAGAAACATTCAGTACTTC.

This clonotype was counted at least ten times. V and J are TRBV20-1 and TRBJ2-7; 12 bases align to TRBD2. Germline V CDR1 and CDR2: DFQATT, SNEGSKA (reference sequence). The ends lost 6 bases at V and 5 bases at J; junction bases unmatched: 8. The CDR3 is 14 residues long. As DNA, the CDR3 is TGCAGTGCCGCCCCTAGCGGGAGGGCCAACGAGCAGTACTTC. Encoded protein: CSAAPSGRANEQYF.

Concerning this clonotype itself: One end of the junction fails to match germline, which may point to a read error. The V gene is TRBV10-3, the J gene TRBJ2-5; no firm D call. The germline V gene encodes CDR1 ENHRY and CDR2 SYGVKD. CDR3 size: 12 residues. Here the CDR3 DNA reads TGTGCCAGCAGTGAGGTCCCCGAGACCCAGTACTTC. Translated: CASSEVPETQYF.

This clonotype appeared a few times. The V gene is TRBV4-2, the J gene TRBJ1-6; possibly TRBD1 for D (5 bases). V lost 1 base to trimming and J lost 7 bases, with 11 bases between them. Per germline, CDR1 LGHNA and CDR2 YNFKEQ. The CDR3 extends over 15 amino acids. The CDR3 bases are TGTGCCAGCAGCCAAGCGGGGGGAGAGAATTCACCCCTCCACTTT. It translates to CASSQAGGENSPLHF.

This clonotype was counted ten times or more. V usage is TRBV4-2 and J usage is TRBJ1-1; D not certain. Germline loops: CDR1 LGHNA, CDR2 YNFKEQ. Between the trimmed V and J ends, which lost 5 bases and 0 bases, there was a span of 13 bases. The CDR3 runs 15 residues. CDR3: CASSTRRDLNTEAFF. The CDR3 DNA reads as TGTGCCAGCAGCACCCGACGAGACTTGAACACTGAAGCTTTCTTT.

V usage is TRBV28 and J usage is TRBJ1-2, with a possible D match to TRBD1 (5 bases). Germline loops: CDR1 MDHEN, CDR2 SYDVKM. The V and J ends lost 6 bases and 5 bases respectively, with 16 bases between them. This CDR3 is built from 14 residues. The CDR3 DNA reads TGTGCCAGCAGAGTTCCCGGCGGGGGATATGGCTACACCTTC. The encoded protein is CASRVPGGGYGYTF.

The J gene is TRBJ2-5, the V gene TRBV20-1; TRBD2 matches 7 bases. The V gene end was trimmed by 3 bases and the J gene end by 6 bases; junction bases not matched to a gene: 10. The germline CDR1 and CDR2 sequences are DFQATT and SNEGSKA (reference sequence). The CDR3 extends over 14 amino acids. The CDR3 is CSASEPGGVQTQYF. As DNA, the CDR3 is TGCAGTGCTAGCGAGCCGGGAGGAGTACAGACCCAGTACTTC.

This clonotype was found many times. Germline is not matched at one junction end, which may reflect a read error. The chain combines TRBV6-1 with TRBJ1-5, with D unclear. Germline CDR1 is MNHNS and CDR2 is SASEGT. CDR3 size: 13 residues. The CDR3 bases are TGTGCCAGCAACAGAAATAGCAATCAGCCCCGGCATTTT. Translation: CASNRNSNQPRHF.

The chain couples TRBV20-1 to TRBJ2-4; 9 nucleotides align to TRBD2. This CDR3 is 14 amino acids long. From germline, CDR1 is DFQATT and CDR2 SNEGSKA (reference sequence). V dropped 4 bases and J dropped 9; count of bases not matched to a gene: 10. The CDR3 reads CSATLAGGRGIQYF. CDR3 in DNA: TGCAGTGCTACTCTGGCGGGGGGGCGGGGCATTCAGTACTTC.

This clonotype was seen only a few times. V is TRBV30 and J is TRBJ1-2, with D possibly being TRBD1 (6 bases). This CDR3 is 16 amino acids long. V was trimmed by 5 bases and J by 4 bases, leaving 23 bases between them. Germline CDR1 is GTSNPN and CDR2 is SVGIG (reference sequence). This CDR3 reads CAWYGGARQGIYGYTF. The CDR3 DNA sequence: TGTGCCTGGTACGGGGGGGCTCGGCAGGGGATCTATGGCTACACCTTC.

This chain uses TRBV19 with TRBJ2-6; D not resolved. The length of the CDR3 is 17 residues. The germline V gene encodes CDR1 LNHDA and CDR2 SQIVND (reference sequence). With 1 base removed from V and 0 bases from J, the gap between germline ends came to 10 bases. This CDR3 is CASSIGNSRSGANVLTF. The DNA for the CDR3 is TGTGCCAGTAGTATAGGTAACAGCCGCTCTGGGGCCAACGTCCTGACTTTC.

This clonotype was counted between two and nine times. The J gene is TRBJ2-7, the V gene TRBV20-1, with D possibly matching TRBD2 (6 bases). V was cut by 3 bases and J by 2 bases, with 17 bases left in between. Germline V CDR1 and CDR2: DFQATT, SNEGSKA (reference sequence). The CDR3 has 15 residues. DNA for the CDR3: TGCAGTGCTAGCCCCCTGCGGGACGGGACCTACGAGCAGTACTTC. This encodes CSASPLRDGTYEQYF.

This clonotype was seen ten or more times. The J gene is TRBJ1-6, the V gene TRBV2; maybe TRBD1 (6 bases). Trimming took off 7 bases at V and 10 bases at J, with 17 bases between the two ends. CDR1 is SNHLY, CDR2 FYNNEI, per germline. There are 14 residues in the CDR3. The DNA for the CDR3 is TGTGCCAGCATTACCCAGGGGATGGGCTCACCCCTCCACTTT. Its translation is CASITQGMGSPLHF.

The chain recombines TRBV6-1 with TRBJ2-7; D is unresolved. V was clipped by 6 bases and J by 2 bases, with 8 bases between them. Germline CDR1 MNHNS, CDR2 SASEGT. The CDR3 runs 12 residues. CDR3 residues: CASSVDPYEQYF. CDR3 DNA: TGTGCCAGCAGCGTCGATCCCTACGAGCAGTACTTC.

This rearrangement joins TRBV6-4 to TRBJ2-2, with a possible D match to TRBD1 (5 bases). From germline, CDR1 is MRHNA and CDR2 SNTAGT. The CDR3 is 15 residues long. Trimming stripped 4 bases from V and 4 bases from J, with 13 bases between. This chain's CDR3 is CASSASQGVTGELFF. As DNA, the CDR3 is TGTGCCAGCAGTGCATCCCAGGGCGTCACCGGGGAGCTGTTTTTT.

This clonotype came up many times. This chain uses TRBV20-1 with TRBJ1-2, with no clear D. This CDR3 spans 11 amino acids. Germline-derived CDR1 and CDR2 are DFQATT and SNEGSKA (reference sequence). The ends were cut back, 5 bases at V and 7 bases at J, with 11 bases in the middle. Written as DNA, the CDR3 is TGCAGTGCTCATCGCCGGGTTGGCTACACCTTC. Protein sequence: CSAHRRVGYTF.

This clonotype was seen a few times. CDR3 coding DNA: TGTGCCAGCAGTTTCTTACAGGGTGGGATTCAGCCCCAGCATTTT. Translating gives CASSFLQGGIQPQHF. This chain joins TRBV28 and TRBJ1-5; D perhaps matches TRBD1 (6 bases). CDR1 is MDHEN, CDR2 SYDVKM, per germline. CDR3 length: 15 residues. The V and J ends lost 3 bases and 6 bases respectively, with 15 bases between them.

This clonotype was counted ten times or more. The chain couples TRBV6-5 to TRBJ1-5, with 7 bases that match TRBD1. V shed 6 bases, J shed 5 bases, and the junction held 7 bases outside the gene matches. Germline V gives CDR1 MNHEY, CDR2 SVGAGI. This CDR3 has 14 amino acids. The chain's CDR3 is CASSYGTVDQPQHF. CDR3 sequence (DNA): TGTGCCAGCAGCTATGGGACAGTCGATCAGCCCCAGCATTTT.

This clonotype has ten or more counts. The rearrangement uses TRBV5-1 and TRBJ2-2; D tentatively reads TRBD1 or TRBD2 (5 bases each). V shed 4 bases and J shed 2 bases, with 9 bases lying between them. The CDR3 is made up of 14 amino acids. Germline-derived CDR1 and CDR2 are SGHRS and YFSETQ. The CDR3 DNA reads TGCGCCAGCAGCCGGGACCACAACACCGGGGAGCTGTTTTTT. This encodes CASSRDHNTGELFF.